Below, one T cell receptor beta chain is given with its context. It has no known antigen specificity. No much larger clonotype is one base removed from it; base qualities were not supplied. Libraries were made using the immunoSEQ multiplex PCR assay. TCRdb took over this immuneACCESS table, retaining in-frame rearrangements with V and J assigned. Such tables are incomplete; in checked studies, under half of the missing clones stem from an unresolved V gene, and the remainder is unexplained. Across this sample there are over 150,000 clones, with roughly 94% seen only once. Approximately 1.5% of the sample is taken by the ten largest. The data were obtained in a study of control samples from healthy donors and cancer patients (TCRdb year 2020). CDR1 PRHDT and CDR2 FYEKMQ are derived from the germline V gene (reference sequence). From the cysteine through the phenylalanine, the CDR3 covers 15 amino acids. The retained sequence is limited to the CDR3, 45 bases, with the frame set at the first base. The germline ends are 14 bases apart after V is trimmed by 5 bases and J by 3 bases.

The receptor comes from a woman between 18 and 29 years old in good health. Sequencing input: blood. The V and J genes are TRBV13 and TRBJ2-1, with a tentative D gene TRBD2 over 7 matching bases. CDR3 region: CASSPGGGGYNEQFF. The sequenced DNA: TGTGCCAGCAGCCCAGGAGGGGGGGGCTACAATGAGCAGTTCTTC.